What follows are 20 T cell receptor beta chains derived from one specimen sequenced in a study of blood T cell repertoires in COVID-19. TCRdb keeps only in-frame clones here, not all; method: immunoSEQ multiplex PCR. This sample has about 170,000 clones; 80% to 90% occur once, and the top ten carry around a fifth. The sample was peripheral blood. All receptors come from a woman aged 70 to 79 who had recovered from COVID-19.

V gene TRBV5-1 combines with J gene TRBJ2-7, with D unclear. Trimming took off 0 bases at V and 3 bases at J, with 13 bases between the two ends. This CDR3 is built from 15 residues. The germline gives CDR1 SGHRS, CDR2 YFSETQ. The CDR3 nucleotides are TGCGCCAGCAGCTTGGTGGGTAGCCGAAACTACGAGCAGTACTTC. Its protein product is CASSLVGSRNYEQYF.

The CDR3 region is CASSLDRGEAGYTF. CDR3 DNA sequence: TGTGCCAGCAGCTTGGACAGGGGCGAGGCTGGCTACACCTTC. The J gene is TRBJ1-2, the V gene TRBV5-4; 7 bases fit TRBD1. Germline assignment: CDR1 SGHNT and CDR2 YYREEE (reference sequence). The CDR3 loop spans 14 amino acids. Trimming at V came to 0 bases and at J to 7 bases, leaving 6 bases not matched to a gene.

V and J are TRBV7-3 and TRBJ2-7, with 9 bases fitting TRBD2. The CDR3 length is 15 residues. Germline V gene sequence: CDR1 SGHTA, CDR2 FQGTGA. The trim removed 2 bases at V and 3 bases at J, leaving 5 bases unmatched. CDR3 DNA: TGTGCCAGCAGCTTAGGGGTAGCGGGGGACTACGAGCAGTACTTC. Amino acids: CASSLGVAGDYEQYF.

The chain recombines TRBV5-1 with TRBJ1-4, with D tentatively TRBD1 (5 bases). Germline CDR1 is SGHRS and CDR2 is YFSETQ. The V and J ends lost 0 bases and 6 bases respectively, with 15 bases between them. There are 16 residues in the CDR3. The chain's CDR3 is CASSLGQGVMDEKLFF. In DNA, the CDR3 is TGCGCCAGCAGCTTGGGGCAGGGCGTGATGGATGAAAAACTGTTTTTT. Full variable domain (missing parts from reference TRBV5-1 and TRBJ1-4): KAGVTQTPRYLIKTRGQQVTLSCSPISGHRSVSWYQQTPGQGLQFLFEYFSETQRNKGNFPGRFSGRQFSNSRSEMNVSTLELGDSALYLCASSLGQGVMDEKLFFGSGTQLSVL.

The CDR3 nucleotides read TGTGCCAGCTCACCACCGGGGGGAGGTACGCAGTATTTT. Amino acids: CASSPPGGGTQYF. This chain joins TRBV18 and TRBJ2-3; tentative D call: TRBD2 (6 bases). This CDR3 contains 13 residues. Trimming took 0 bases from V and 8 from J, leaving 9 bases between them. Per germline, CDR1 KGHSH and CDR2 LQKENI.

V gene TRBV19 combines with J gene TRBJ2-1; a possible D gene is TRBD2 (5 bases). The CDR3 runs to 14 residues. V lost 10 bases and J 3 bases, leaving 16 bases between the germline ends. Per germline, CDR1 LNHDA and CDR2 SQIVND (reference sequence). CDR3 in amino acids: CATTTQAGYNEQFF. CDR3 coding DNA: TGTGCCACCACGACCCAGGCGGGCTACAATGAGCAGTTCTTC.

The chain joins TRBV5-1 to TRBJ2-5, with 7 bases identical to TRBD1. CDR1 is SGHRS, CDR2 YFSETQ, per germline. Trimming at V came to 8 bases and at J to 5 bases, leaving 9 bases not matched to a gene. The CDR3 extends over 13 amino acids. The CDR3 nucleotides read TGCGCCAGTTACAGACAGGGCGGGGAGACCCAGTACTTC. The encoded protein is CASYRQGGETQYF.

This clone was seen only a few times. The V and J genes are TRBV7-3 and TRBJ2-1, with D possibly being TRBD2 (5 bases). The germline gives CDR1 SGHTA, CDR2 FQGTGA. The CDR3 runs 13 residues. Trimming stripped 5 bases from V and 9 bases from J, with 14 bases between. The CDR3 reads CASSPTRVGEQFF. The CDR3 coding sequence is TGTGCCAGCAGCCCCACTAGGGTCGGTGAGCAGTTCTTC.

The CDR3 sequence: CASSGTSGSGTQYF. CDR3 sequence (DNA): TGTGCCAGCAGTGGGACTAGCGGGAGCGGGACCCAGTACTTC. This rearrangement joins TRBV2 to TRBJ2-5, with 13 bases that match TRBD2. V was pared by 4 bases and J by 7 bases, with 3 bases of the junction left unmatched. Germline CDR1 is SNHLY and CDR2 is FYNNEI. The CDR3 contains 14 residues.

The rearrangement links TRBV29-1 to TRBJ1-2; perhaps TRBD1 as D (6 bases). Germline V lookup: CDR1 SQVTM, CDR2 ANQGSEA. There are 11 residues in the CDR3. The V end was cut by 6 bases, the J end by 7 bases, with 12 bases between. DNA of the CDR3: TGCAGCGTCCAGGGGTTTGGTGGCTACACCTTC. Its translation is CSVQGFGGYTF.

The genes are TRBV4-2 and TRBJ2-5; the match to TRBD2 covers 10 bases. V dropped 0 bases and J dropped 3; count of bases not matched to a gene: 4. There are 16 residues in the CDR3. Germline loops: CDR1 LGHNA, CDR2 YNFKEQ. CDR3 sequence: CASSQDEGTSEETQYF. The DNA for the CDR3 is TGTGCCAGCAGCCAAGATGAGGGGACTAGCGAAGAGACCCAGTACTTC.

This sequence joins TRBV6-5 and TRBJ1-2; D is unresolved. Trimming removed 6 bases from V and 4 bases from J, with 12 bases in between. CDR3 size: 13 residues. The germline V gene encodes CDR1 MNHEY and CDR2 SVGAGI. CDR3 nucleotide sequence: TGTGCCAGCAGCCGGGGTCCTCCCTATGGCTACACCTTC. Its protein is CASSRGPPYGYTF.

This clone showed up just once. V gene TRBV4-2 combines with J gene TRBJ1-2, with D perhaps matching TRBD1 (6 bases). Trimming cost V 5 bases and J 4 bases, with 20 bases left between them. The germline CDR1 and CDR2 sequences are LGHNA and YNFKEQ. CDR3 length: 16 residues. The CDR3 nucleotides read TGTGCCAGCAGCTCCCCGTCGGCAGGGGTTAGCTATGGCTACACCTTC. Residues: CASSSPSAGVSYGYTF.

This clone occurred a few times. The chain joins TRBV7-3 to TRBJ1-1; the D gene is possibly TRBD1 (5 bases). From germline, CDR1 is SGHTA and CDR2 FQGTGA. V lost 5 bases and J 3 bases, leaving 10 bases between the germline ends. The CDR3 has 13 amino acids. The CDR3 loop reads CASSPVRDTEAFF. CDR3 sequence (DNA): TGTGCCAGCAGCCCCGTCAGGGACACTGAAGCTTTCTTT.

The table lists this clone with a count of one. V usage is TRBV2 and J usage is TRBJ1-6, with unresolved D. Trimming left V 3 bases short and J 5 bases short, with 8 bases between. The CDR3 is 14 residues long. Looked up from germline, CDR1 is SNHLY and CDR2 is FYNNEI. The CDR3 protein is CASSERQNNSPLHF. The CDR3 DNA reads TGTGCCAGCAGTGAGCGGCAGAATAATTCACCCCTCCACTTT.

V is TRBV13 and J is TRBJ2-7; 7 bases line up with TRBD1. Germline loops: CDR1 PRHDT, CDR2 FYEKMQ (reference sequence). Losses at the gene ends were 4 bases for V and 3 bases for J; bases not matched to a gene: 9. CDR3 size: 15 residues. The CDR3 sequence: CASSSNRGGLYEQYF. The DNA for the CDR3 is TGTGCCAGCAGCTCCAACAGGGGCGGACTCTACGAGCAGTACTTC.

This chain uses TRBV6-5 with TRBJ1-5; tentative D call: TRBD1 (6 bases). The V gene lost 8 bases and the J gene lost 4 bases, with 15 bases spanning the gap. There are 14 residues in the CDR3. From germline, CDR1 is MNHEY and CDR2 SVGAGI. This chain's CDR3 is CASARGAGNQPQHF. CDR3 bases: TGTGCCAGCGCCCGGGGGGCGGGGAATCAGCCCCAGCATTTT.

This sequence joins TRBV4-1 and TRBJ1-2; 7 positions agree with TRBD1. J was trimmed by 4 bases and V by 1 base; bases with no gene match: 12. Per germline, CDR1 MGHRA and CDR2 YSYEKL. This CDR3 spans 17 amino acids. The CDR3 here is CASSQGDSSETRYGYTF. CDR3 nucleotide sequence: TGCGCCAGCAGCCAAGGGGACAGTTCTGAAACCCGCTATGGCTACACCTTC.

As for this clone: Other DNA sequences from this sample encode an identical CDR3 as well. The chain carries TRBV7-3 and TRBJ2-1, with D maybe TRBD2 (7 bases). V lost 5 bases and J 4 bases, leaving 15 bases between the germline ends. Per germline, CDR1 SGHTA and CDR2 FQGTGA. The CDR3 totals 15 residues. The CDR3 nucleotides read TGTGCCAGCAGCCCCCTGGGGGGGCTTTACAATGAGCAGTTCTTC. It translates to CASSPLGGLYNEQFF. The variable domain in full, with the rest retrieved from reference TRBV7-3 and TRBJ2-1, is GAGVSQTPSNKVTEKGKYVELRCDPISGHTALYWYRQSLGQGPEFLIYFQGTGAADDSGLPNDRFFAVRPEGSVSTLKIQRTERGDSAVYLCASSPLGGLYNEQFFGPGTRLTVL.

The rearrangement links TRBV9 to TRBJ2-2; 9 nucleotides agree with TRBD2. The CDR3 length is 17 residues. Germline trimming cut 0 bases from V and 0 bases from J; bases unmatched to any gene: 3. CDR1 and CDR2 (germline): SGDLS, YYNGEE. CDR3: CASSVGLAVTNTGELFF. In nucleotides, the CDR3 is TGTGCCAGCAGCGTAGGACTAGCGGTGACGAACACCGGGGAGCTGTTTTTT.